These 12 T cell receptor beta chains were all obtained from the same sample, sequenced in a study of blood T cell repertoires in COVID-19. The repertoire was sequenced with immunoSEQ multiplex PCR; TCRdb's copy has only in-frame clones and lacks some. The table lists fewer than 250,000 clones, about nine tenths of them singletons. The sample taken for sequencing was peripheral blood. The receptor set was obtained from a woman aged 55-69 years with acute or convalescent COVID-19.

The CDR3 protein is CATSEGQGNEQFF. The DNA of the CDR3 is TGTGCCACCAGTGAGGGACAGGGCAATGAGCAGTTCTTC. The chain couples TRBV24-1 to TRBJ2-1; 9 positions match TRBD1. Germline V gene sequence: CDR1 KGHDR, CDR2 SFDVKD. The CDR3 loop spans 13 amino acids. Germline trimming cut 4 bases from V and 6 bases from J; bases unmatched to any gene: 0.

Only one count was recorded for this clone. The genes are TRBV30 and TRBJ1-2, with a tentative D call TRBD1 (6 bases). V was clipped by 1 base and J by 4 bases, with 7 bases between them. Germline CDR1 reads GTSNPN; CDR2 reads SVGIG (reference sequence). The CDR3 loop spans 12 amino acids. CDR3 region: CAWSARGYGYTF. CDR3 nucleotide sequence: TGTGCCTGGAGTGCCAGGGGCTATGGCTACACCTTC.

The rearrangement joins TRBV6-2 or TRBV6-3 to TRBJ1-2; D gene uncertain. Germline loops: CDR1 MNHEY, CDR2 SVGEGT. V was cut by 2 bases and J by 0 bases, with 19 bases left in between. The CDR3 covers 18 residues. CDR3 nucleotides: TGTGCCAGCAGTTACCCACTAGAAATGACGGCCTCTAACTATGGCTACACCTTC. Translated: CASSYPLEMTASNYGYTF.

The J gene is TRBJ1-6, the V gene TRBV11-2, with 7 bases that match TRBD1. Per the germline V gene, CDR1 is SGHAT and CDR2 is FQNNGV. With 7 bases clipped from V and 9 bases from J, the junction kept 12 bases outside the gene matches. The CDR3 sequence is 15 residues long. The CDR3 DNA is TGTGCCAGCAATACCGGACAGGAATGGAGTTCACCCCTCCACTTT. Protein: CASNTGQEWSSPLHF.

V and J are TRBV28 and TRBJ2-1; 9 bases match TRBD1. With V trimmed by 4 bases and J by 7 bases, 5 bases remained unmatched. The CDR3 spans 14 residues. Germline V gene sequence: CDR1 MDHEN, CDR2 SYDVKM. CDR3 nucleotides: TGTGCCAGCAGTTACGACAGGGGGGAGAATGAGCAGTTCTTC. This sequence encodes CASSYDRGENEQFF. The complete variable domain, with remaining parts taken from reference TRBV28 and TRBJ2-1, reads DVKVTQSSRYLVKRTGEKVFLECVQDMDHENMFWYRQDPGLGLRLIYFSYDVKMKEKGDIPEGYSVSREKKERFSLILESASTNQTSMYLCASSYDRGENEQFFGPGTRLTVL.

This sequence joins TRBV28 and TRBJ1-1; no clear D gene. The CDR3 is 14 amino acids. Trimming took 6 bases from V and 2 from J, leaving 13 bases between them. CDR1 and CDR2 from the germline V gene are MDHEN and SYDVKM. The CDR3 region is CASSPHPVNTEAFF. The CDR3 coding sequence is TGTGCCAGCAGCCCCCACCCAGTTAACACTGAAGCTTTCTTT.

The sample holds one count of this clone. The chain joins TRBV11-2 to TRBJ1-3, with TRBD1 matching over 8 bases. This CDR3 has 18 residues. V lost 7 bases to trimming and J lost 0 bases; unmatched junction nucleotides: 14. Germline V gene sequence: CDR1 SGHAT, CDR2 FQNNGV. The CDR3 spells CASNAGTGVIYSGNTIYF. The CDR3 DNA follows: TGTGCCAGCAACGCCGGGACAGGCGTTATTTACTCTGGAAACACCATATATTTT.

The genes are TRBV6-5 and TRBJ2-2; possibly TRBD2 for D (5 bases). Trimming stripped 0 bases from V and 9 bases from J, with 14 bases between. The CDR3 covers 15 residues. Germline V gene data show CDR1 as MNHEY and CDR2 as SVGAGI. This CDR3 reads CASSYSGGGMRELFF. In DNA, the CDR3 is TGTGCCAGCAGTTACTCCGGCGGAGGTATGAGGGAGCTGTTTTTT.

The chain links TRBV5-1 to TRBJ1-3; a possible D gene is TRBD1 (5 bases). The CDR3 runs to 15 residues. Germline V CDR1 and CDR2: SGHRS, YFSETQ. With 2 bases removed from V and 3 bases from J, the gap between germline ends came to 12 bases. The CDR3 region is CASSFGGANGNTIYF. In DNA form, the CDR3 reads TGCGCCAGCAGCTTTGGTGGGGCGAATGGAAACACCATATATTTT.

This chain joins TRBV7-2 and TRBJ2-2; TRBD2 aligns across 9 bases. V was clipped by 3 bases and J by 4 bases; unmatched bases: 3. Per germline, CDR1 SGHTA and CDR2 FQGNSA. The CDR3 runs 15 residues. Here the CDR3 DNA reads TGTGCCAGCAGCTTTTTGCGGGGGGGCACCGGGGAGCTGTTTTTT. It encodes CASSFLRGGTGELFF.

This clone showed up just a few times. V is TRBV5-4 and J is TRBJ1-3, with 7 bases aligning to TRBD1. The CDR3 is 14 amino acids. With V trimmed by 4 bases and J by 6 bases, 7 bases remained unmatched. CDR1 and CDR2 from the germline V gene are SGHNT and YYREEE (reference sequence). CDR3 protein: CASSLDRVANTIYF. CDR3 DNA sequence: TGTGCCAGCAGCCTTGACAGGGTGGCAAACACCATATATTTT.

This chain joins TRBV19 and TRBJ2-4, with D unresolved. The germline V gene has CDR1 LNHDA and CDR2 SQIVND (reference sequence). Between the trimmed V and J ends, which lost 5 bases and 3 bases, there was a span of 11 bases. The CDR3 has 14 amino acids. The CDR3 here is CASSGNRNKNIQYF. The DNA of the CDR3 is TGTGCCAGTAGTGGAAACAGAAACAAAAACATTCAGTACTTC.